This TCR beta chain was sequenced for a study of tumor-infiltrating lymphocytes in primary liver carcinoma. About the study: Treatment of the patients' primary liver carcinoma consisted of surgical resection.

Unsorted whole blood served as the source of blood RNA, and germline DNA was extracted as well. The V gene lost 0 bases and the J gene lost 0 bases, with 6 bases spanning the gap. The CDR3 length is 14 residues. Germline V gene sequence: CDR1 SGHNT, CDR2 YYREEE (reference sequence). This clonotype was found a few times. A primer in the constant region served to generate TCR beta cDNA from roughly 520 ng of total RNA. Three nested multiplex PCR rounds, a slightly modified ARM-PCR method, built the TCR beta libraries. TRBV1-TRBV30 forward primers and a C-beta reverse primer were used in the first two PCR rounds, which each ran for approximately 10 cycles. TCRdb re-called the multiplex PCR reads through MiXCR, storing one row per CDR3 protein. The sample has about 180,000 distinct CDR3 sequences, 60% seen once.

The rearrangement uses TRBV5-4 and TRBJ1-1, with D uncertain. Sequencing was performed on peripheral blood. The TCR was taken from a man between 35 and 55 years old with primary liver carcinoma and hepatitis B virus infection. The CDR3 nucleotides read TGTGCCAGCAGCTTGGGAGAAATGAACACTGAAGCTTTCTTT. This codes for CASSLGEMNTEAFF.